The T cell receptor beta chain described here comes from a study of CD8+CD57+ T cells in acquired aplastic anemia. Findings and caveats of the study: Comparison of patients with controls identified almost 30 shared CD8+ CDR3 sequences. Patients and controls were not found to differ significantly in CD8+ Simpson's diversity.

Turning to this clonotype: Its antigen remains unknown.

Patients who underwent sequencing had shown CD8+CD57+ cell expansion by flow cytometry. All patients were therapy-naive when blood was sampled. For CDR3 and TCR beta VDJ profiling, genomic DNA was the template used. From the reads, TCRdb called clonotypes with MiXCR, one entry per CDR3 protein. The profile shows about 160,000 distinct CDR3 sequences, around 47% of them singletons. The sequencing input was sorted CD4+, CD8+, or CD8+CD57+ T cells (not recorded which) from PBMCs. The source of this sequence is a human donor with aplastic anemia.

The CDR3 bases are TGTGCCATCAGTGGGCTAGCGGGAGTAGTGGAGACCCAGTACTTC. It codes for CAISGLAGVVETQYF. The V gene is TRBV10-3, the J gene TRBJ2-5; 10 bases line up with TRBD2. The ends lost 4 bases at V and 5 bases at J; junction bases unmatched: 7. There are 15 residues in the CDR3. CDR1 and CDR2 from the germline V gene are ENHRY and SYGVKD.